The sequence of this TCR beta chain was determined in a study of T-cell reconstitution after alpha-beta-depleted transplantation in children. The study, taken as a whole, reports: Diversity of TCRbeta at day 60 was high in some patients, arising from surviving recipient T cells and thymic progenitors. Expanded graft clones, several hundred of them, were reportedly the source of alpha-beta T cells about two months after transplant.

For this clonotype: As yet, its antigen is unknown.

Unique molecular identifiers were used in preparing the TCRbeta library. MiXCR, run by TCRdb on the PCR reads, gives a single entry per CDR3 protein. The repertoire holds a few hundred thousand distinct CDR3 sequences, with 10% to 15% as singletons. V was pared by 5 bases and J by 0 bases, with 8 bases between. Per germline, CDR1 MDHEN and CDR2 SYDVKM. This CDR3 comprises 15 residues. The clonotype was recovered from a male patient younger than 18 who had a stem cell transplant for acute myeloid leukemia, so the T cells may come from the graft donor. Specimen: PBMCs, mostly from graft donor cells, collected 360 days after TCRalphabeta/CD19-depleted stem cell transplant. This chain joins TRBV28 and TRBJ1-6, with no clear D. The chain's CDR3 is CASSGESSYNSPLHF. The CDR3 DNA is TGTGCCAGCAGTGGGGAGAGCTCCTATAATTCACCCCTCCACTTT.